A selection of T cell receptor beta chains follows, all from one sample in a study of T-cell reconstitution after alpha-beta-depleted transplantation in children. TCRdb passed the PCR reads through MiXCR, listing each CDR3 protein once. The sample consists of about a million distinct CDR3 sequences, less than 30% of them appearing once. Sequencing was performed on PBMCs, mostly from graft donor cells, taken 360 days after TCRalphabeta/CD19-depleted stem cell transplant. Receptors originate from a boy less than two years old who had a stem cell transplant for SCID, so the T cells may come from the graft donor. Both conserved end residues are part of each CDR3. D genes are given only for firm matches. Clone size is stated in some rows and not others, as once, few, many or a class when expanded.

CDR3: CASSGSFVTGTQYF
DNA: TGTGCCAGCAGCGGATCTTTTGTTACGGGGACCCAGTACTTC
J: TRBJ2-5
size: few
D: NA
V: TRBV2

CDR3: CASSPLVGGRGGYTF
DNA: TGCGCCAGCAGCCCGTTGGTTGGGGGTCGGGGAGGCTACACCTTC
J: TRBJ1-2
size: few
D: NA
V: TRBV4-1

CDR3: CASSLSPRGNTEAFF
DNA: TGCGCCAGCAGCTTGTCCCCCCGGGGGAACACTGAAGCTTTCTTT
J: TRBJ1-1
size: NA
D: NA
V: TRBV5-1

CDR3: CASSQGNYGITDTQYF
DNA: TGCGCCAGCAGCCAAGGAAACTATGGGATTACAGATACGCAGTATTTT
J: TRBJ2-3
size: NA
D: NA
V: TRBV4-1

CDR3: CASSPRDLMNTEAFF
DNA: TGTGCCAGCAGCCCTCGAGACCTGATGAACACTGAAGCTTTCTTT
J: TRBJ1-1
size: few
D: NA
V: TRBV3-1

CDR3: CASSFGVTTGELFF
DNA: TGTGCCAGCAGTTTTGGGGTTACGACCGGGGAGCTGTTTTTT
J: TRBJ2-2
size: few
D: NA
V: TRBV27

CDR3: CASSNRGNEKLFF
DNA: TGTGCCAGCAGTAACCGGGGGAATGAAAAACTGTTTTTT
J: TRBJ1-4
size: NA
D: NA
V: TRBV6-6

CDR3: CASSVAAGGAIQYF
DNA: TGTGCCAGCAGCGTAGCGGCGGGGGGGGCCATTCAGTACTTC
J: TRBJ2-4
size: few
D: TRBD2
V: TRBV9

CDR3: CASSSVLGDTQYF
DNA: TGTGCCAGCAGCTCCGTACTCGGGGATACGCAGTATTTT
J: TRBJ2-3
size: few
D: NA
V: TRBV7-3

CDR3: CSVGTGTYNEQFF
DNA: TGCAGCGTGGGGACAGGGACCTACAATGAGCAGTTCTTC
J: TRBJ2-1
size: few
D: TRBD1
V: TRBV29-1

CDR3: CASSHGGAADTQYF
DNA: TGTGCCAGCAGTCACGGTGGTGCTGCAGATACGCAGTATTTT
J: TRBJ2-3
size: few
D: NA
V: TRBV2

CDR3: CASSFLGPPRTGELFF
DNA: TGTGCCAGCAGCTTTTTGGGTCCCCCGAGGACCGGGGAGCTGTTTTTT
J: TRBJ2-2
size: few
D: NA
V: TRBV7-7

CDR3: CASLLEVRSSGDRGTDTQYF
DNA: TGTGCCAGTCTCTTGGAAGTGAGGTCTAGCGGGGACAGAGGCACAGATACGCAGTATTTT
J: TRBJ2-3
size: NA
D: TRBD2
V: TRBV9

CDR3: CASSPPAAYNEQFF
DNA: TGTGCCAGCAGCCCCCCAGCGGCCTACAATGAGCAGTTCTTC
J: TRBJ2-1
size: NA
D: NA
V: TRBV3-1

CDR3: CASSFLPPGHVAKNIQYF
DNA: TGTGCCAGCAGTTTCCTCCCCCCGGGACATGTAGCCAAAAACATTCAGTACTTC
J: TRBJ2-4
size: NA
D: NA
V: TRBV28

CDR3: CASSIGRGAGTEAFF
DNA: TGTGCCAGTAGTATTGGTCGGGGGGCTGGGACTGAAGCTTTCTTT
J: TRBJ1-1
size: few
D: NA
V: TRBV19

CDR3: CASSQDQAGQVSTDTQYF
DNA: TGCGCCAGCAGCCAAGATCAAGCCGGGCAGGTTAGCACAGATACGCAGTATTTT
J: TRBJ2-3
size: NA
D: NA
V: TRBV4-1

CDR3: CASSMFGGDMSNQPQHF
DNA: TGTGCCAGTAGTATGTTTGGGGGGGATATGAGCAATCAGCCCCAGCATTTT
J: TRBJ1-5
size: NA
D: NA
V: TRBV19

CDR3: CASSLEGLRNEQYF
DNA: TGCGCCAGCAGCTTGGAGGGCCTAAGGAACGAGCAGTACTTC
J: TRBJ2-7
size: NA
D: NA
V: TRBV5-1

CDR3: CASTRGGSYNSPLHF
DNA: TGTGCCAGCACCCGGGGCGGCTCCTATAATTCACCCCTCCACTTT
J: TRBJ1-6
size: few
D: NA
V: TRBV28

CDR3: CASSVSAGHRTGRGEQYF
DNA: TGTGCCAGCAGCGTATCGGCAGGTCATCGGACAGGGCGAGGCGAGCAGTACTTC
J: TRBJ2-7
size: NA
D: TRBD1
V: TRBV9

CDR3: CSARGAGRPLYNEQFF
DNA: TGCAGTGCTAGAGGGGCGGGGCGTCCCCTTTACAATGAGCAGTTCTTC
J: TRBJ2-1
size: NA
D: NA
V: TRBV20-1

CDR3: CASSQTSHVNTEAFF
DNA: TGCGCCAGCAGCCAAACTTCCCACGTTAACACTGAAGCTTTCTTT
J: TRBJ1-1
size: NA
D: NA
V: TRBV4-1

CDR3: CASSWTGKNTGELFF
DNA: TGCGCCAGCAGCTGGACAGGGAAAAACACCGGGGAGCTGTTTTTT
J: TRBJ2-2
size: NA
D: TRBD1
V: TRBV5-1

CDR3: CASSLLLSGNEKLFF
DNA: TGTGCCAGCAGCTTATTGTTGTCAGGGAATGAAAAACTGTTTTTT
J: TRBJ1-4
size: NA
D: NA
V: TRBV11-2

CDR3: CASSSRKGANGYTF
DNA: TGTGCCAGCAGTAGCCGCAAGGGGGCCAATGGCTACACCTTC
J: TRBJ1-2
size: NA
D: TRBD1
V: TRBV27

CDR3: CASSGGTGSQQPQHF
DNA: TGTGCCAGCAGTGGCGGGACAGGGTCACAACAGCCCCAGCATTTT
J: TRBJ1-5
size: few
D: TRBD1
V: TRBV25-1

CDR3: CSASQGQGGYEQYF
DNA: TGCAGTGCTAGTCAGGGACAGGGAGGTTACGAGCAGTACTTC
J: TRBJ2-7
size: few
D: TRBD1
V: TRBV20-1

CDR3: CASSYGTASYNEQFF
DNA: TGTGCCAGCAGTTACGGGACGGCCTCCTACAATGAGCAGTTCTTC
J: TRBJ2-1
size: NA
D: NA
V: TRBV6-2/TRBV6-3

CDR3: CSAKQGDTEAFF
DNA: TGCAGTGCCAAACAGGGGGACACTGAAGCTTTCTTT
J: TRBJ1-1
size: NA
D: TRBD1
V: TRBV20-1

CDR3: CASNDDKSTDTQYF
DNA: TGTGCCAGCAACGACGACAAGAGCACAGATACGCAGTATTTT
J: TRBJ2-3
size: few
D: NA
V: TRBV9

CDR3: CASRPPRQVGDQPQHF
DNA: TGTGCCAGCAGACCCCCACGCCAAGTTGGGGATCAGCCCCAGCATTTT
J: TRBJ1-5
size: once
D: NA
V: TRBV6-2/TRBV6-3

CDR3: CASSWIRFTDTQYF
DNA: TGTGCCAGCAGTTGGATCAGGTTCACAGATACGCAGTATTTT
J: TRBJ2-3
size: NA
D: NA
V: TRBV25-1

CDR3: CASSFEGQETQYF
DNA: TGTGCCAGCAGCTTTGAGGGCCAAGAGACCCAGTACTTC
J: TRBJ2-5
size: few
D: NA
V: TRBV7-9

CDR3: CASSEYFNEQFF
DNA: TGTGCCAGCAGTGAGTATTTCAATGAGCAGTTCTTC
J: TRBJ2-1
size: NA
D: NA
V: TRBV2

CDR3: CASSRQSGSSYEQYF
DNA: TGTGCCAGCAGTAGGCAGTCAGGGAGCTCCTACGAGCAGTACTTC
J: TRBJ2-7
size: few
D: NA
V: TRBV2

CDR3: CSAAVNSGETQYF
DNA: TGCAGTGCTGCCGTCAACTCCGGAGAGACCCAGTACTTC
J: TRBJ2-5
size: few
D: NA
V: TRBV20-1

CDR3: CASSYRSDTEAFF
DNA: TGTGCCAGCAGCTACCGTAGTGACACTGAAGCTTTCTTT
J: TRBJ1-1
size: few
D: NA
V: TRBV6-1

CDR3: CASSSQGNRNEQFF
DNA: TGCGCCAGCAGTTCACAGGGGAATCGGAATGAGCAGTTCTTC
J: TRBJ2-1
size: NA
D: TRBD1
V: TRBV4-1

CDR3: CASSATPASSYEQYF
DNA: TGTGCCAGCAGCGCAACACCTGCAAGCTCCTACGAGCAGTACTTC
J: TRBJ2-7
size: NA
D: NA
V: TRBV12-3/TRBV12-4

CDR3: CAWSVRLSGGLEQYF
DNA: TGTGCCTGGAGTGTTCGGCTCTCCGGAGGGCTAGAGCAGTACTTC
J: TRBJ2-7
size: few
D: NA
V: TRBV30

CDR3: CASTLRETQYF
DNA: TGTGCCAGCACCTTAAGAGAGACCCAGTACTTC
J: TRBJ2-5
size: few
D: NA
V: TRBV2

CDR3: CASVGRLNEQFF
DNA: TGTGCCAGCGTCGGACGCTTAAATGAGCAGTTCTTC
J: TRBJ2-1
size: NA
D: NA
V: TRBV12-3/TRBV12-4